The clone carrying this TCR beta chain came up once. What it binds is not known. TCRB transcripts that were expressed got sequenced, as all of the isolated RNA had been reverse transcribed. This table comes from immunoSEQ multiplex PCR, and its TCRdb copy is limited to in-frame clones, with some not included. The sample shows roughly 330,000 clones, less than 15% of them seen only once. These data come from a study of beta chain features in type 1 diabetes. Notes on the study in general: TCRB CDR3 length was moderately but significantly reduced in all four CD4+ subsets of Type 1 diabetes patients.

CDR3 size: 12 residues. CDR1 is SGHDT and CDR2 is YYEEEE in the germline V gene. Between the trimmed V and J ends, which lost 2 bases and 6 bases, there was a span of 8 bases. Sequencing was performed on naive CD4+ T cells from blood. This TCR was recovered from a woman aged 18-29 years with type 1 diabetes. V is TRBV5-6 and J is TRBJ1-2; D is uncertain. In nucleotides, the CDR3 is TGTGCCAGCAGCTTTGGAGGGAATGGCTACACCTTC. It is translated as CASSFGGNGYTF. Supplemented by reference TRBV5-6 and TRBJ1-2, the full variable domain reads DAGVTQSPTHLIKTRGQQVTLRCSPKSGHDTVSWYQQALGQGPQFIFQYYEEEERQRGNFPDRFSGHQFPNYSSELNVNALLLGDSALYLCASSFGGNGYTFGSGTRLTVV.